The next 23 T cell receptor beta chains were all read from a single sample in a study of beta chain features in type 1 diabetes. Expressed TCRB transcripts were sequenced because the isolated RNA had all been reverse transcribed beforehand. Sequencing was performed with immunoSEQ multiplex PCR; in TCRdb, only in-frame clones are kept and a portion is missing. The sample has about 240,000 clones; 27% are singletons. Material: central memory CD4+ T cells from blood. These receptors all stem from a man in his thirties or forties in good health.

This clone appeared a few times. The chain is built from TRBV28 and TRBJ2-7; no reliable D call. Trimming cost V 2 bases and J 0 bases, with 11 bases left between them. The CDR3 has 15 residues. The V gene's germline CDR1 is MDHEN and CDR2 SYDVKM. The CDR3 bases are TGTGCCAGCAGTTTAAGTAGCCAGCTCTCCTACGAGCAGTACTTC. This encodes CASSLSSQLSYEQYF.

This clone was observed a few times. This chain joins TRBV5-4 and TRBJ2-1, with 12 positions matching TRBD2. The length of the CDR3 is 16 residues. The germline V gene encodes CDR1 SGHNT and CDR2 YYREEE (reference sequence). With V trimmed by 4 bases and J by 3 bases, 5 bases remained unmatched. The DNA for the CDR3 is TGTGCCAGCAGCGATACTAGCGGGGGGAACTACAATGAGCAGTTCTTC. This translates into CASSDTSGGNYNEQFF.

This chain uses TRBV5-8 with TRBJ2-1; perhaps TRBD2 as D (6 bases). The CDR3 has 14 residues. Germline CDR1 and CDR2: SGHTS and YDEGEE. V shed 4 bases and J shed 0 bases, with 8 bases lying between them. The CDR3 protein is CASSGGSSYNEQFF. DNA of the CDR3: TGTGCCAGCAGCGGGGGGAGCTCCTACAATGAGCAGTTCTTC.

This clone was seen more than once but under ten times. The chain is built from TRBV7-2 and TRBJ2-7, with D uncertain. This CDR3 is 15 amino acids long. In germline, CDR1 is SGHTA, CDR2 FQGNSA. The V and J ends lost 4 bases and 4 bases respectively, with 17 bases between them. The CDR3 DNA reads TGTGCCAGCAGCTCCACCCCCGGGCTCCTTTACGAGCAGTACTTC. Translated: CASSSTPGLLYEQYF. Looking up the rest from reference TRBV7-2 and TRBJ2-7 gives the full variable domain: GAGVSQSPSNKVTEKGKDVELRCDPISGHTALYWYRQSLGQGLEFLIYFQGNSAPDKSGLPSDRFSAERTGGSVSTLTIQRTQQEDSAVYLCASSSTPGLLYEQYFGPGTRLTVT.

V gene TRBV7-7 combines with J gene TRBJ2-7; D not certain. CDR3 length: 13 residues. Trimming took 5 bases from V and 6 from J, leaving 14 bases between them. Germline assignment: CDR1 SSHAT and CDR2 FNYEAQ (reference sequence). CDR3 in DNA: TGTGCCAGCAGCCCCAATTATGGTTCCGAGCAGTACTTC. This sequence encodes CASSPNYGSEQYF.

The chain has TRBV6-5 and TRBJ1-1, with a possible D match to TRBD1 (5 bases). The CDR3 length is 16 residues. Germline-derived CDR1 and CDR2 are MNHEY and SVGAGI. With 1 base removed from V and 0 bases from J, the gap between germline ends came to 12 bases. CDR3 coding DNA: TGTGCCAGCAGTTACTGGAGAGGGGACGTGAACACTGAAGCTTTCTTT. This sequence encodes CASSYWRGDVNTEAFF.

The chain employs TRBV11-2 and TRBJ2-5; 8 nucleotides line up with TRBD2. J lost 4 bases, V lost 1 base, and 17 bases had no gene match. CDR3 length equals 19 residues. Germline loops: CDR1 SGHAT, CDR2 FQNNGV. CDR3 loop: CASSLGSAPGLGIRETQYF. CDR3 DNA sequence: TGTGCCAGCAGCTTAGGATCGGCACCGGGACTAGGAATCCGAGAGACCCAGTACTTC.

In this sample, this clone turned up a few times. This could be a read error, since a much larger clone is one nucleotide away. V and J are TRBV10-3 and TRBJ2-2, with D possibly being TRBD1 (6 bases). Germline V gene data show CDR1 as ENHRY and CDR2 as SYGVKD. The CDR3 contains 15 residues. V dropped 4 bases and J dropped 4 bases, with 13 bases sitting between them. The CDR3 is CAISGGRGSTGELFF. As DNA, the CDR3 is TGTGCCATCAGTGGCGGCAGGGGCAGCACCGGGGAGCTGTTTTTT.

This chain uses TRBV19 with TRBJ2-7; the D gene is possibly TRBD1 (6 bases). The germline CDR1 and CDR2 sequences are LNHDA and SQIVND (reference sequence). CDR3 length: 15 residues. The V end lost 9 bases, the J end lost 0 bases, and 18 bases lay between the germline ends. The CDR3 DNA reads as TGTGCCAGCGAGACAGGCCGGGCGAGCTCCTACGAGCAGTACTTC. Residues: CASETGRASSYEQYF.

V and J are TRBV5-1 and TRBJ2-1, with 9 bases that match TRBD2. The CDR3 covers 15 residues. Trimming removed 1 base from V and 6 bases from J; junction bases left unmatched: 5. In germline, CDR1 is SGHRS, CDR2 YFSETQ. Here the CDR3 DNA reads TGCGCCAGCAGCTTGATCGGGACTAGCTCCAATGAGCAGTTCTTC. This encodes CASSLIGTSSNEQFF.

This rearrangement joins TRBV6-1 to TRBJ2-7; D is ambiguous. Trimming left V 6 bases short and J 2 bases short, with 5 bases between. CDR1 and CDR2 (germline): MNHNS, SASEGT. The CDR3 runs 11 residues. The CDR3 region is CASSGTYEQYF. The CDR3 DNA reads as TGTGCCAGCAGCGGAACCTACGAGCAGTACTTC.

This clone was observed many times. The chain has TRBV11-2 and TRBJ2-7; perhaps TRBD1 as D (5 bases). V was clipped by 1 base and J by 0 bases, with 10 bases between them. The CDR3 totals 15 residues. CDR1 SGHAT and CDR2 FQNNGV come from the germline V gene. The CDR3 DNA reads as TGTGCCAGCAGCTTAGGACAGAGTAGCTCCTACGAGCAGTACTTC. Translation gives CASSLGQSSSYEQYF.

This clone was seen only a few times. The chain recombines TRBV7-2 with TRBJ2-1; D might be TRBD1 or TRBD2, each matching 6 bases. The CDR3 sequence is 15 residues long. Germline V gives CDR1 SGHTA, CDR2 FQGNSA. V shed 6 bases and J shed 0 bases, with 12 bases lying between them. The CDR3 region has the DNA TGTGCCAGCAGTCAAGAGGGGGGCTCCTACAATGAGCAGTTCTTC. Amino acid sequence: CASSQEGGSYNEQFF. The full variable domain, completed using reference TRBV7-2 and TRBJ2-1, is GAGVSQSPSNKVTEKGKDVELRCDPISGHTALYWYRQSLGQGLEFLIYFQGNSAPDKSGLPSDRFSAERTGGSVSTLTIQRTQQEDSAVYLCASSQEGGSYNEQFFGPGTRLTVL.

The rearrangement joins TRBV5-4 to TRBJ2-5, with unresolved D. Germline CDR1 and CDR2: SGHNT and YYREEE (reference sequence). The V end lost 4 bases, the J end lost 7 bases, and 11 bases lay between the germline ends. The CDR3 spans 12 residues. The DNA for the CDR3 is TGTGCCAGCAGCCAGGACCAGGTGACCCAGTACTTC. It yields the protein CASSQDQVTQYF.

This clone occurred a few times. V and J are TRBV20-1 and TRBJ2-7; TRBD2 agrees at 7 bases. This CDR3 comprises 11 residues. Germline V CDR1 and CDR2: DFQATT, SNEGSKA (reference sequence). J gave up 3 bases and V 8 bases, and 4 bases lay outside the gene matches. In DNA form, the CDR3 reads TGCAGTTCCCGCGGGGGCTACGAGCAGTACTTC. This gives the protein CSSRGGYEQYF.

The chain is built from TRBV7-2 and TRBJ1-1; 7 bases line up with TRBD1. The CDR3 contains 16 residues. Losses at the gene ends were 3 bases for V and 0 bases for J; bases not matched to a gene: 7. Germline V gives CDR1 SGHTA, CDR2 FQGNSA. CDR3 amino acids: CASSFVGGFMNTEAFF. The CDR3 DNA is TGTGCCAGCAGCTTCGTAGGGGGCTTCATGAACACTGAAGCTTTCTTT.

In regard to this clone: Within the sample, other DNA sequences also encode this same CDR3. The chain couples TRBV4-3 to TRBJ2-7; D is unclear. V was cut by 0 bases and J by 4 bases, with 7 bases left in between. Per the germline V gene, CDR1 is LGHNA and CDR2 is YSLEER. The CDR3 loop spans 13 amino acids. The CDR3 loop is CASSQELEYEQYF. As DNA, the CDR3 is TGCGCCAGCAGCCAAGAGTTAGAGTACGAGCAGTACTTC.

The chain joins TRBV29-1 to TRBJ2-1, with 13 bases matching TRBD2. Germline V lookup: CDR1 SQVTM, CDR2 ANQGSEA. V lost 7 bases and J lost 7; bases outside the gene matches: 7. This CDR3 has 14 amino acids. The CDR3 region has the DNA TGCAGCGCCCGCGGACTAGCGGGAGATAATGAGCAGTTCTTC. It codes for CSARGLAGDNEQFF.

This rearrangement joins TRBV5-1 to TRBJ2-1; 13 bases align to TRBD2. With 4 bases clipped from V and 7 bases from J, the junction kept 11 bases outside the gene matches. Looked up from germline, CDR1 is SGHRS and CDR2 is YFSETQ. CDR3 size: 17 residues. Here the CDR3 reads CASSPPLLAGGPNEQFF. The CDR3 DNA follows: TGCGCCAGCAGCCCCCCCCTACTAGCGGGGGGGCCAAATGAGCAGTTCTTC.

This clone was picked up a small number of times. V gene TRBV29-1 combines with J gene TRBJ1-1; TRBD1 aligns across 10 bases. The V and J ends lost 2 bases and 3 bases, in that order; junction bases with no gene match: 3. The CDR3 runs 14 residues. The germline V gene encodes CDR1 SQVTM and CDR2 ANQGSEA. CDR3 nucleotide sequence: TGCAGCGTTGAACCGGGACAGGGGTACACTGAAGCTTTCTTT. Its translation: CSVEPGQGYTEAFF. The whole variable domain, filled in from reference TRBV29-1 and TRBJ1-1, reads SAVISQKPSRDICQRGTSLTIQCQVDSQVTMMFWYRQQPGQSLTLIATANQGSEATYESGFVIDKFPISRPNLTFSTLTVSNMSPEDSSIYLCSVEPGQGYTEAFFGQGTRLTVV.

CDR3 region: CAWSPDIRGNTEAFF. DNA for the CDR3: TGTGCCTGGAGTCCAGACATTAGAGGAAACACTGAAGCTTTCTTT. This sequence joins TRBV30 and TRBJ1-1, with D unclear. The CDR3 length is 15 residues. Trimming took off 2 bases at V and 2 bases at J, with 15 bases between the two ends. Looked up from germline, CDR1 is GTSNPN and CDR2 is SVGIG (reference sequence).

This clone has only a few counts. The V and J genes are TRBV29-1 and TRBJ2-3; D possibly corresponds to TRBD1 (6 bases). CDR1 is SQVTM, CDR2 ANQGSEA, per germline. The germline V and J ends were trimmed by 5 bases and 2 bases, with 17 bases remaining between them. The CDR3 has 15 amino acids. CDR3 loop: CSVKGAGAPTDTQYF. The CDR3 nucleotides are TGCAGCGTTAAAGGAGCAGGGGCCCCCACAGATACGCAGTATTTT.

The chain combines TRBV10-3 with TRBJ2-7; 8 bases align to TRBD2. This CDR3 is built from 16 residues. J was trimmed by 0 bases and V by 7 bases; bases with no gene match: 11. Germline values: CDR1 ENHRY, CDR2 SYGVKD. CDR3 region: CAIKATSDRSSYEQYF. DNA of the CDR3: TGTGCCATCAAGGCGACTAGCGACCGGAGCTCCTACGAGCAGTACTTC.